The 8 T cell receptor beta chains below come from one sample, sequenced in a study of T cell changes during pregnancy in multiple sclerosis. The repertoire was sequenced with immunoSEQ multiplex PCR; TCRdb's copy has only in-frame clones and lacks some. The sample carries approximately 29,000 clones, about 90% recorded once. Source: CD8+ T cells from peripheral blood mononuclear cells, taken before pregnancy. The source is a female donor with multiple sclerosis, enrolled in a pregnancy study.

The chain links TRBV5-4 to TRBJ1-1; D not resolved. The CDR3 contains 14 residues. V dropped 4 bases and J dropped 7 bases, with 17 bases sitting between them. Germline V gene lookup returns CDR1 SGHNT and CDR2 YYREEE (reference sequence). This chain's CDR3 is CASSVTPRDLEAFF. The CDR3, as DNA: TGTGCCAGCAGCGTGACCCCGAGGGATCTTGAAGCTTTCTTT.

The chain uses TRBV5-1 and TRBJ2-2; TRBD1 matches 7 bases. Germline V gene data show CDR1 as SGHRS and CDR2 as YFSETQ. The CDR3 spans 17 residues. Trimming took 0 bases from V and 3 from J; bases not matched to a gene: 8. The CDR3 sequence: CASSLVSDRFYTGELFF. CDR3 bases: TGCGCCAGCAGCTTGGTTTCGGACAGGTTCTACACCGGGGAGCTGTTTTTT.

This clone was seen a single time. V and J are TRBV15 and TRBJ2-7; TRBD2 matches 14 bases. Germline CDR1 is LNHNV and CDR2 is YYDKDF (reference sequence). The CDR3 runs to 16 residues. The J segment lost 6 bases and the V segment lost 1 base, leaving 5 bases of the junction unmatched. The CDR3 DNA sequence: TGTGCCACCAGCAGAGCAGGGACTAGCGGGAGCTCCGAGCAGTACTTC. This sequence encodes CATSRAGTSGSSEQYF.

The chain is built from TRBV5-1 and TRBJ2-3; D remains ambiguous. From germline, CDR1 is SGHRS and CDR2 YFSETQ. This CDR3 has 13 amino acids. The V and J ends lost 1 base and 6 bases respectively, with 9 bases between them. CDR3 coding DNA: TGCGCCAGCAGCTTGACCCCGGAGGATACGCAGTATTTT. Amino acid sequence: CASSLTPEDTQYF.

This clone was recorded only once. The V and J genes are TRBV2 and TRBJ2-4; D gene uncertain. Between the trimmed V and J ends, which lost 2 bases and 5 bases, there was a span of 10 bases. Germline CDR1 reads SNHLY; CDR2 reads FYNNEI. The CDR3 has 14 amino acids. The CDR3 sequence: CASSELVVQNIQYF. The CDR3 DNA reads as TGTGCCAGCAGTGAACTGGTAGTCCAAAACATTCAGTACTTC. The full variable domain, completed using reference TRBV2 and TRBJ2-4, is EPEVTQTPSHQVTQMGQEVILRCVPISNHLYFYWYRQILGQKVEFLVSFYNNEISEKSEIFDDQFSVERPDGSNFTLKIRSTKLEDSAMYFCASSELVVQNIQYFGAGTRLSVL.

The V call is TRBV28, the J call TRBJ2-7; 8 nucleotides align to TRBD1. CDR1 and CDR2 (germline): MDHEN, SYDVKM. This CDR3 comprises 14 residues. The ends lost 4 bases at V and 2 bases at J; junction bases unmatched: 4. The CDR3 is CASSSTGGTYEQYF. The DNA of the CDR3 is TGTGCCAGCAGTTCAACAGGGGGGACCTACGAGCAGTACTTC.

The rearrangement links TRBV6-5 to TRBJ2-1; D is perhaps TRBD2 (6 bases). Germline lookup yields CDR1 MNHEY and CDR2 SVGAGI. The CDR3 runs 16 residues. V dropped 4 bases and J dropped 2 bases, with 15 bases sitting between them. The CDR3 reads CASSSILEGAYNEQFF. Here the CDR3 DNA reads TGTGCCAGCAGTTCAATTTTGGAGGGAGCCTACAATGAGCAGTTCTTC.

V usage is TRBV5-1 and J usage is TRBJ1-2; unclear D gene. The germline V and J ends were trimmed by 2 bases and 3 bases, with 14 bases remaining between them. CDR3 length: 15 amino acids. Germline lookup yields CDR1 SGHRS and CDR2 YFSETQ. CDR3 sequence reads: CASSFLGGAYYGYTF. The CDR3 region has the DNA TGCGCCAGCAGCTTTCTTGGTGGAGCCTACTATGGCTACACCTTC.